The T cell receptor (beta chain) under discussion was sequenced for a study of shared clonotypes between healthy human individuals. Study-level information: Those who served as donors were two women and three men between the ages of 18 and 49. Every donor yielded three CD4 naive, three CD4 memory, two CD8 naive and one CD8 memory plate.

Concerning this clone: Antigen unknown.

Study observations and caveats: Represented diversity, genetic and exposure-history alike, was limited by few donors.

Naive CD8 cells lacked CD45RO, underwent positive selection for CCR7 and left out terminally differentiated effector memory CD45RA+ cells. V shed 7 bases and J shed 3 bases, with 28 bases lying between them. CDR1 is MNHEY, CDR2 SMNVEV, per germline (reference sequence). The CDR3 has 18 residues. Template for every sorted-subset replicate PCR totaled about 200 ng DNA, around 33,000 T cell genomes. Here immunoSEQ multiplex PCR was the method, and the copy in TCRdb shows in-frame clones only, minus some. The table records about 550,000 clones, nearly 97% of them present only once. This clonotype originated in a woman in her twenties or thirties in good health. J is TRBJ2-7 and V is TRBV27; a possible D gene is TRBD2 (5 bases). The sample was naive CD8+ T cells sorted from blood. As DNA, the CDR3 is TGTGCCAGCACCCCGTTCGCCCCAGCGGACCCGGGCTTCTACGAGCAGTACTTC. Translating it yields CASTPFAPADPGFYEQYF.